This T cell receptor beta chain stems from a study of T cell responses to AZD1222 COVID-19 vaccine. Study observations and caveats: Recipients of AZD1222 seropositive at baseline numbered only five or six. Spike-wide vaccine-associated CD4 TCRs dominated at 160-218 and 743-854. Targeting of unmutated variant regions was reportedly seen in nearly half of spike-specific TCRs.

V lost 6 bases to trimming and J lost 4 bases; unmatched junction nucleotides: 6. Germline V gives CDR1 SGHRS, CDR2 YFSETQ. The CDR3 loop spans 14 amino acids. About this clone itself: The antigen is unknown.

This table comes from immunoSEQ multiplex PCR, and its TCRdb copy is limited to in-frame clones, with some not included. The sample has roughly 130,000 clones, roughly 88% seen once. Sequenced material: peripheral blood, taken on day 0 of MenACWY control vaccination. This receptor was taken from an adult in good health. The chain employs TRBV5-1 and TRBJ2-2; TRBD1 matches at 7 bases. CDR3: CASTRQGTTGELFF. CDR3 nucleotide sequence: TGCGCCAGCACCAGACAGGGAACCACCGGGGAGCTGTTTTTT.